The clone carrying this T cell receptor beta chain turned up a few times. The antigen remains undetermined. CDR3 length: 14 residues. CDR1 is SGHRS, CDR2 YFSETQ, per germline. Trimming removed 1 base from V and 5 bases from J, with 10 bases in between. These data are taken from a study of post-analysis software for immune sequencing data. Sequencing libraries made from TCR beta cDNA carried unique molecular identifiers. TCRdb fed the PCR reads into MiXCR, producing one record per CDR3 protein. The table records roughly 620,000 distinct CDR3 sequences, roughly 47% of them present only once. The study, taken as a whole, reports: TRBV segments more frequent in patients than in controls numbered roughly five and included TRBV5-6, TRBV5-1 and TRBV20-1.

The gene calls are TRBV5-1 and TRBJ2-1, with D maybe TRBD1 (6 bases). Sequencing was carried out using blood. The TCR originated in a girl under 18 with multiple sclerosis. The CDR3 DNA sequence: TGCGCCAGCAGCTTGCGGACAGTCAACAATGAGCAGTTCTTC. This sequence encodes CASSLRTVNNEQFF.